This TCR beta chain originates from a study of T cells in Graves' hyperthyroidism and ophthalmopathy. Study findings and constraints: Model predictions of ophthalmopathy came a median around 7.1 months before onset.

What was amplified from RNA transcripts were TCR beta CDR3 regions. HTBI primers were used for first-round RT-PCR of the TCR CDR3. TCRdb reprocessed the multiplex PCR reads with MiXCR, giving one entry per CDR3 protein. Here the sample spans over 650,000 distinct CDR3 sequences, roughly 15% being singletons. The CDR3 contains 15 residues. The J segment lost 2 bases and the V segment lost 6 bases, leaving 10 bases of the junction unmatched. Germline V lookup: CDR1 SNHLY, CDR2 FYNNEI. About this clonotype: Its antigen is not known.

Absent ophthalmopathy progression within 18 months defined stable Graves' hyperthyroidism. The diagnostic basis comprised clinical symptoms, serum thyroxine and TRAb, thyroid ultrasound and orbital computed tomography. The clonotype originates from a man younger than 30 with Graves' hyperthyroidism. The J gene is TRBJ2-7, the V gene TRBV2; 7 nucleotides match TRBD1. The sample taken for sequencing was blood. For the CDR3, the DNA is TGTGCCAGCAGGGCCGGGACAGCGACCACCTACGAGCAGTACTTC. The encoded protein is CASRAGTATTYEQYF. The full variable domain, in which reference TRBV2 and TRBJ2-7 provide the parts outside the CDR3, is EPEVTQTPSHQVTQMGQEVILRCVPISNHLYFYWYRQILGQKVEFLVSFYNNEISEKSEIFDDQFSVERPDGSNFTLKIRSTKLEDSAMYFCASRAGTATTYEQYFGPGTRLTVT.